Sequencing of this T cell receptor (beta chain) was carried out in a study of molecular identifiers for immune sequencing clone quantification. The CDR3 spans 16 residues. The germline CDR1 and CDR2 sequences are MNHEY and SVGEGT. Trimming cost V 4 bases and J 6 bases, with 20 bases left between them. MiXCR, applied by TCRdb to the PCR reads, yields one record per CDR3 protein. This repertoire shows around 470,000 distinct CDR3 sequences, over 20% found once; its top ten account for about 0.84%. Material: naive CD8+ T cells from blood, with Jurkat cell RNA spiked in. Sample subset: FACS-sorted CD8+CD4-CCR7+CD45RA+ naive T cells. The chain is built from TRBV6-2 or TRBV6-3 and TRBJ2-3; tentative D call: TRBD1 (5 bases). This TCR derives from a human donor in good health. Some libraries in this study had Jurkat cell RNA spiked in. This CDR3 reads CASSLQQNRFIDTQYF. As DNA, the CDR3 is TGTGCCAGCAGTTTACAGCAAAACAGGTTCATTGATACGCAGTATTTT.